Here is one T cell receptor (beta chain) with its context. Its target is not known. The data were obtained in a study of response to subunit inactivated influenza vaccine. Study results and caveats: Each seasonal flu vaccination may recruit only limited new T cells, authors suggested.

A single record per CDR3 protein comes from TCRdb applying MiXCR to the RT-PCR reads. The data contain roughly 520,000 distinct CDR3 sequences, 25% of them singletons. The V end was cut by 1 base, the J end by 6 bases, with 24 bases between. The germline gives CDR1 DFQATT, CDR2 SNEGSKA (reference sequence). The CDR3 sequence is 17 residues long. The gene calls are TRBV20-1 and TRBJ1-2, with a possible D match to TRBD1 (6 bases). The clonotype was recovered from a man aged 45-65 years who received an inactivated influenza vaccine. The input for sequencing was CD4+ T cells sorted from PBMCs, taken 4 to 6 days after vaccination. The DNA of the CDR3 is TGCAGTGCTAGAGTCCGTTCTTGGGACAATCGCAGTGATGGCTACACCTTC. Translating it yields CSARVRSWDNRSDGYTF.